These 4 T cell receptor beta chains originate from one sample sequenced in a study of T-cell memory formation after mild COVID-19. One entry per CDR3 protein, called by TCRdb with MiXCR from the 5' RACE reads. This table has about 400,000 distinct CDR3 sequences, more than 15% appearing once. Sequenced input: PBMCs or a T cell subset sorted from them (not recorded which). All receptors derive from a man aged 18 to 30 who had mild COVID-19 (a few samples of this study predate the infection). Cell type and time point are not known.

The chain is built from TRBV20-1 and TRBJ1-1; D might be TRBD1 (6 bases). V gave up 2 bases and J gave up 5 bases, with 12 bases separating them. Germline lookup yields CDR1 DFQATT and CDR2 SNEGSKA (reference sequence). This CDR3 has 13 amino acids. Here the CDR3 reads CSARSGVRTEAFF. The CDR3 DNA is TGCAGTGCTAGATCAGGGGTGAGGACTGAAGCTTTCTTT.

The V call is TRBV19, the J call TRBJ2-5; D unresolved. The V gene lost 1 base and the J gene lost 4 bases, with 13 bases spanning the gap. There are 15 residues in the CDR3. The germline V gene encodes CDR1 LNHDA and CDR2 SQIVND (reference sequence). CDR3 DNA sequence: TGTGCCAGTAGTATAGTTGGCACCTCCGGAGAGACCCAGTACTTC. Protein product: CASSIVGTSGETQYF.

This clonotype was seen a handful of times. The chain recombines TRBV12-3 or TRBV12-4 with TRBJ2-3; the match to TRBD2 covers 9 bases. The V and J ends lost 4 bases and 4 bases, in that order; junction bases with no gene match: 0. This CDR3 spans 13 amino acids. Here the CDR3 DNA reads TGTGCCAGCAGTTGGACTAGCGCAGATACGCAGTATTTT. Its protein is CASSWTSADTQYF.

This clonotype was observed a handful of times. The J gene is TRBJ1-2, the V gene TRBV6-5, with D unresolved. The CDR3 extends over 14 amino acids. Trimming left V 0 bases short and J 7 bases short, with 12 bases between. Germline CDR1 MNHEY, CDR2 SVGAGI. DNA for the CDR3: TGTGCCAGCAGTTACTCTGGGGTAGATCGTGGCTACACCTTC. Its translation: CASSYSGVDRGYTF.